This TCR beta chain was captured in a study of OX40 agonist ivuxolimab in advanced cancers. Study findings and constraints: Nonresponders, in some cases, also had low normalized T-cell clonal expansion.

Regarding this clone: The antigen remains unidentified.

Researchers took blood at baseline, on cycle 4 day 1, and on cycle 7 day 1. The data were produced by immunoSEQ multiplex PCR, yet TCRdb's version contains in-frame clones alone and is incomplete. The table has more than 45,000 clones, approximately 94% seen once. With 4 bases clipped from V and 4 bases from J, the junction kept 2 bases outside the gene matches. The CDR3 length is 14 residues. Germline CDR1 reads SGHNT; CDR2 reads YYREEE (reference sequence). The receptor's source is an adult with an advanced solid tumor such as melanoma, head and neck, liver or kidney cancer. This sequence joins TRBV5-4 and TRBJ1-6; TRBD1 matches 7 bases. The input for sequencing was CD4+ or CD8+ T cells sorted from blood, taken in a trial of the OX40 agonist ivuxolimab. The CDR3 sequence: CASSRQGYNSPLHF. The CDR3 DNA reads TGTGCCAGCAGCCGACAGGGTTATAATTCACCCCTCCACTTT.